These 2 T cell receptor beta chains were sequenced from one sample in a study of Ad26.COV2.S vaccination and SARS-CoV-2 variants. TCRdb keeps only in-frame clones here, not all; method: immunoSEQ multiplex PCR. This sample yields hundreds of thousands of clones, of which 92% are seen a single time; under 5% belongs to the top ten. The sequencing used peripheral blood, collected after recovery from COVID-19. The receptors derive from a human donor who had recovered from COVID-19.

The V and J genes are TRBV5-4 and TRBJ2-3; 11 bases fit TRBD2. The CDR3 length is 18 residues. Germline V gives CDR1 SGHNT, CDR2 YYREEE (reference sequence). With 2 bases clipped from V and 3 bases from J, the junction kept 11 bases outside the gene matches. CDR3 in DNA: TGTGCCAGCAGCTTTGGTAGCGGGGGGGCCTATTTGACAGATACGCAGTATTTT. It translates to CASSFGSGGAYLTDTQYF.

The chain uses TRBV5-1 and TRBJ1-3, with a weak D call TRBD1 (6 bases). Germline V gene lookup returns CDR1 SGHRS and CDR2 YFSETQ. Deletions cut 7 bases from V and 1 base from J, with 24 bases between. The CDR3 loop spans 18 amino acids. CDR3 region: CASPPRRGPFWSGNTIYF. Written as DNA, the CDR3 is TGCGCCAGCCCACCCCGCAGGGGTCCATTCTGGTCTGGAAACACCATATATTTT.